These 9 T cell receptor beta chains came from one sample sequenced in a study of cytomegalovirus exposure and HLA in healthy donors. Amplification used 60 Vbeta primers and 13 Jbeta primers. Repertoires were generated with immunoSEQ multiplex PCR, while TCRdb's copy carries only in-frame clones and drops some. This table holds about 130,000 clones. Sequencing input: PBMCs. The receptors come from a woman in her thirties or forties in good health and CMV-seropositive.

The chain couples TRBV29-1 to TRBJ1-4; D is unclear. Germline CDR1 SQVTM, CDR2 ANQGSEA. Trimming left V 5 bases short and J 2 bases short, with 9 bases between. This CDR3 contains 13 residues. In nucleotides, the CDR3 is TGCAGCGTTAACGAGGCCACTAATGAAAAACTGTTTTTT. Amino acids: CSVNEATNEKLFF.

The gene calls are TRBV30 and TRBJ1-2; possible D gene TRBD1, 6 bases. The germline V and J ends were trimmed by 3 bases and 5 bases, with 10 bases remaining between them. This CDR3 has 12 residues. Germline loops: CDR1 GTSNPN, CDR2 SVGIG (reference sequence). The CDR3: CAWRQGQYGYTF. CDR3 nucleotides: TGTGCCTGGAGGCAGGGGCAATATGGCTACACCTTC.

CDR3: CSVAGRVLETQYF. DNA for the CDR3: TGCAGCGTTGCGGGCAGGGTGCTAGAGACCCAGTACTTC. The gene calls are TRBV29-1 and TRBJ2-5; D perhaps matches TRBD1 (5 bases). Trimming removed 4 bases at V and 4 bases at J, with 13 bases between. Per the germline V gene, CDR1 is SQVTM and CDR2 is ANQGSEA. The CDR3 sequence is 13 residues long.

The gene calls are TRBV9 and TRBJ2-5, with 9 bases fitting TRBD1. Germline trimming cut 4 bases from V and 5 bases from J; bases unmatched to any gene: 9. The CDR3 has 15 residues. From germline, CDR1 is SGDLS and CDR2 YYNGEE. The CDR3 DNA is TGTGCCAGCAGCATCGGACAGGGGCTTGACGAGACCCAGTACTTC. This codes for CASSIGQGLDETQYF.

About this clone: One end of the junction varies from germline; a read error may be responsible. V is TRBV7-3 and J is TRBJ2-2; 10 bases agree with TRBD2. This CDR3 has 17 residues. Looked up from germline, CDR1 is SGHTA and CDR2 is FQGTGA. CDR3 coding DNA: TGTACCAGCAGCCAGAAACTAGCGGGGCTGAACACCGGGGAGCTGTTTTTT. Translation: CTSSQKLAGLNTGELFF.

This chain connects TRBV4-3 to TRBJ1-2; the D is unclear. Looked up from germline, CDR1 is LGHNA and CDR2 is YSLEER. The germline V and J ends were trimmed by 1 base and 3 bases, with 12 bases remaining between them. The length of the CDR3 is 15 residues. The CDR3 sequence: CASSQGIMGDYGYTF. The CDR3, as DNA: TGCGCCAGCAGCCAAGGGATTATGGGAGACTATGGCTACACCTTC.

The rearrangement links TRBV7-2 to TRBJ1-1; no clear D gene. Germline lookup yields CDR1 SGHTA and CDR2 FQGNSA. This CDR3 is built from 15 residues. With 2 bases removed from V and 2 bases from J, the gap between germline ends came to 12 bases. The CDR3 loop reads CASSLLAAGNTEAFF. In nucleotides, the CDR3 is TGTGCCAGCAGCTTATTAGCGGCGGGAAACACTGAAGCTTTCTTT. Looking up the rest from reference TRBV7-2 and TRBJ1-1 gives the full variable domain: GAGVSQSPSNKVTEKGKDVELRCDPISGHTALYWYRQSLGQGLEFLIYFQGNSAPDKSGLPSDRFSAERTGGSVSTLTIQRTQQEDSAVYLCASSLLAAGNTEAFFGQGTRLTVV.

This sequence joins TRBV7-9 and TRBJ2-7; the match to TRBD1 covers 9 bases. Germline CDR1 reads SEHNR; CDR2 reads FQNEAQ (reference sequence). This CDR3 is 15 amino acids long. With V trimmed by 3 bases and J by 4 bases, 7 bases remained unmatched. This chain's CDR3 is CASSFRDRVGYEQYF. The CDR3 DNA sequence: TGTGCCAGCAGCTTCCGGGACAGGGTTGGTTACGAGCAGTACTTC.

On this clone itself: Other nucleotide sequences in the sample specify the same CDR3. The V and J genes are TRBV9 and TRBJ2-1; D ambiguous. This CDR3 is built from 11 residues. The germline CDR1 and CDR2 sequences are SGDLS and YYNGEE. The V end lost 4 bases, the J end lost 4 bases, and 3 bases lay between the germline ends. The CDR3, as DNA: TGTGCCAGCAGCCCTTACAATGAGCAGTTCTTC. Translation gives CASSPYNEQFF.